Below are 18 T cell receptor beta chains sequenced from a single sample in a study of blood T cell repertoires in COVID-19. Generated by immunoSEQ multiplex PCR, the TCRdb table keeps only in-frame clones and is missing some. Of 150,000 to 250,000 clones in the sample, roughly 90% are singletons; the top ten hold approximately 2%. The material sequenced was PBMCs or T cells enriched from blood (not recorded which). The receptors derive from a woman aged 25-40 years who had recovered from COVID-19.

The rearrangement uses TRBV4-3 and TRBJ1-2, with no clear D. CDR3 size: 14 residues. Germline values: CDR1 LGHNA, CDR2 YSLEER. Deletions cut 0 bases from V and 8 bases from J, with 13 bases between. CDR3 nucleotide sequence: TGCGCCAGCAGCCAAGAGTTAAGCCTACCGGGCTACACCTTC. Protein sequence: CASSQELSLPGYTF.

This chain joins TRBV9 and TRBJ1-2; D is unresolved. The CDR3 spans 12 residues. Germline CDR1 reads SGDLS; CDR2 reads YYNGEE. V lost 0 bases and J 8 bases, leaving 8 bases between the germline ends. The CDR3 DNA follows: TGTGCCAGCAGCGTAGGCAGTTACGGCTACACCTTC. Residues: CASSVGSYGYTF. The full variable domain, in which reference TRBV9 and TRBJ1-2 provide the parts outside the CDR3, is DSGVTQTPKHLITATGQRVTLRCSPRSGDLSVYWYQQSLDQGLQFLIQYYNGEERAKGNILERFSAQQFPDLHSELNLSSLELGDSALYFCASSVGSYGYTFGSGTRLTVV.

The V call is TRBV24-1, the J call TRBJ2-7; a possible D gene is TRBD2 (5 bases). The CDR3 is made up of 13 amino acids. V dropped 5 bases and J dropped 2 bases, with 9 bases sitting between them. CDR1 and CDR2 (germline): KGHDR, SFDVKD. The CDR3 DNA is TGTGCCACCAGTGGGCCGCGGGCCTACGAGCAGTACTTC. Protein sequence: CATSGPRAYEQYF.

This CDR3 reads CASSLLGGIEAFF. CDR3 bases: TGTGCCAGCAGCTTACTAGGGGGCATAGAAGCTTTCTTT. This sequence joins TRBV7-9 and TRBJ1-1, with 7 bases aligning to TRBD1. CDR1 and CDR2 from the germline V gene are SEHNR and FQNEAQ (reference sequence). The CDR3 contains 13 residues. Trimming cost V 2 bases and J 8 bases; bases outside gene matches: 5.

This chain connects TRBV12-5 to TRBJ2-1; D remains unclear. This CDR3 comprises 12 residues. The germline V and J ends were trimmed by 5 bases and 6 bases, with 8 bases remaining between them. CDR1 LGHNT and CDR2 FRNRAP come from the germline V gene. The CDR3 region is CASGPEPNEQFF. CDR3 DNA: TGTGCTAGTGGTCCCGAGCCCAATGAGCAGTTCTTC.

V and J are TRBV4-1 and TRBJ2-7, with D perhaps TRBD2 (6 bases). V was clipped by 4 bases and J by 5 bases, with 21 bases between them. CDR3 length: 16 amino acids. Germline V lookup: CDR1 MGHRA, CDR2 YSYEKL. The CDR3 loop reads CASSPQTSLESNEQYF. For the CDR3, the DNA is TGCGCCAGCAGCCCCCAGACTAGTCTAGAGTCGAACGAGCAGTACTTC.

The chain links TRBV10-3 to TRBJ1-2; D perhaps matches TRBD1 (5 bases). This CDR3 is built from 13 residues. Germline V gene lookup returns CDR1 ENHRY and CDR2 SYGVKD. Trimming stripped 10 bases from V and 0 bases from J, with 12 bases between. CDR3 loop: CATGQDPNYGYTF. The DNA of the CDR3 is TGTGCCACCGGACAAGACCCTAACTATGGCTACACCTTC.

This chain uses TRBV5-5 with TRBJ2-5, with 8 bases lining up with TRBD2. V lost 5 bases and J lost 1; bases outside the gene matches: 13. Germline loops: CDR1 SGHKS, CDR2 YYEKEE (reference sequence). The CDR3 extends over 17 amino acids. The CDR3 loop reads CASSLEEIGLAQETQYF. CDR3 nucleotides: TGTGCCAGCAGTCTGGAAGAGATTGGACTAGCCCAAGAGACCCAGTACTTC.

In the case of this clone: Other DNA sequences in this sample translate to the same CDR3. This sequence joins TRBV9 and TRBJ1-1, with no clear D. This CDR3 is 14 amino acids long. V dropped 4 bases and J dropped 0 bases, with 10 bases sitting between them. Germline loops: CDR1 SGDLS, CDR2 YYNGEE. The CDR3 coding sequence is TGTGCCAGCAGCCCCAGAAACATGAACACTGAAGCTTTCTTT. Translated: CASSPRNMNTEAFF.

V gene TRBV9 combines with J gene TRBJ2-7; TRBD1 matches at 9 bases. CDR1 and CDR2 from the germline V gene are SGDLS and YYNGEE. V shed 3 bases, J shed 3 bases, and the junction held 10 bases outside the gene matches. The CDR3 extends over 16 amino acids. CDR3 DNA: TGTGCCAGCAGCGACCCCCGGACAGGGGACGACTACGAGCAGTACTTC. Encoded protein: CASSDPRTGDDYEQYF.

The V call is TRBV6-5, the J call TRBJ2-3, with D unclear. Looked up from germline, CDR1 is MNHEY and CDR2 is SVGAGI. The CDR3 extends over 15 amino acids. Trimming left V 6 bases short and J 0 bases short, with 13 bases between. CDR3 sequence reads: CASSLDSPSTDTQYF. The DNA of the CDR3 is TGTGCCAGCAGCCTAGACTCCCCTAGCACAGATACGCAGTATTTT.

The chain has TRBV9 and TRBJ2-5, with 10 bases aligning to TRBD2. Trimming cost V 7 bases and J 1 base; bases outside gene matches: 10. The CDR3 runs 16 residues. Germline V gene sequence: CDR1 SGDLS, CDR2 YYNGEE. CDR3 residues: CASARQASGGQETQYF. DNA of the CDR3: TGTGCCAGCGCCAGACAGGCTAGCGGGGGCCAAGAGACCCAGTACTTC.

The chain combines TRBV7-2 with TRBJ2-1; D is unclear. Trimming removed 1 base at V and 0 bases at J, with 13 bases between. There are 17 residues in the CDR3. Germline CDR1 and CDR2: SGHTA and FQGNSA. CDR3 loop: CASSLVWALSSYNEQFF. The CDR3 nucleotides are TGTGCCAGCAGCTTAGTCTGGGCCCTGAGCTCCTACAATGAGCAGTTCTTC.

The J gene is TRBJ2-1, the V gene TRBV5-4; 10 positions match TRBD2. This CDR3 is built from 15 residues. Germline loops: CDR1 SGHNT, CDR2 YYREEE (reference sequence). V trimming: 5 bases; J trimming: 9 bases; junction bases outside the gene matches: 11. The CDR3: CASSLAGGINIEQFF. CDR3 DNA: TGTGCCAGCAGTTTAGCGGGGGGTATTAATATTGAGCAGTTCTTC.

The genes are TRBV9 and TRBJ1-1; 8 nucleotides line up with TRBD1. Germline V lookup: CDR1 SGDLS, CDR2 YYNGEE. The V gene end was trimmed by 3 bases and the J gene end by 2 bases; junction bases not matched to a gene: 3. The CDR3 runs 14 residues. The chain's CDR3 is CASSGTGGNTEAFF. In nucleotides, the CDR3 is TGTGCCAGCAGCGGAACAGGGGGTAACACTGAAGCTTTCTTT.

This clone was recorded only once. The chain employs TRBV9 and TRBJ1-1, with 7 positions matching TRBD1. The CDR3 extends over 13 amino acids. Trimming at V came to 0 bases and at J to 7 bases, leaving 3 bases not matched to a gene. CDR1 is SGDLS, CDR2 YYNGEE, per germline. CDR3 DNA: TGTGCCAGCAGCGTAGGGTGGGACAGTGAAGCTTTCTTT. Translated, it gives CASSVGWDSEAFF.

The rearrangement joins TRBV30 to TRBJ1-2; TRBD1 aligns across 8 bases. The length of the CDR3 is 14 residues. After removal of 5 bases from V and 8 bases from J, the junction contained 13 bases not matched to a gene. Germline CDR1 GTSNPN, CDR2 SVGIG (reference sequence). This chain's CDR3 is CAWLRAGGMLGYTF. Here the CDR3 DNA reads TGTGCCTGGTTAAGGGCAGGGGGCATGTTGGGCTACACCTTC.

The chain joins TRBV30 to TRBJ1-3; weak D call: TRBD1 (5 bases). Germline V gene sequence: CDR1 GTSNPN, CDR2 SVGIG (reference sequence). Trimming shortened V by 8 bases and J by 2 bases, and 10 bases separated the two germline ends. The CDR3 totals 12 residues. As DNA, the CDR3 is TGTGCCCGCGAAGGGGCTGGAAACACCATATATTTT. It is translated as CAREGAGNTIYF.